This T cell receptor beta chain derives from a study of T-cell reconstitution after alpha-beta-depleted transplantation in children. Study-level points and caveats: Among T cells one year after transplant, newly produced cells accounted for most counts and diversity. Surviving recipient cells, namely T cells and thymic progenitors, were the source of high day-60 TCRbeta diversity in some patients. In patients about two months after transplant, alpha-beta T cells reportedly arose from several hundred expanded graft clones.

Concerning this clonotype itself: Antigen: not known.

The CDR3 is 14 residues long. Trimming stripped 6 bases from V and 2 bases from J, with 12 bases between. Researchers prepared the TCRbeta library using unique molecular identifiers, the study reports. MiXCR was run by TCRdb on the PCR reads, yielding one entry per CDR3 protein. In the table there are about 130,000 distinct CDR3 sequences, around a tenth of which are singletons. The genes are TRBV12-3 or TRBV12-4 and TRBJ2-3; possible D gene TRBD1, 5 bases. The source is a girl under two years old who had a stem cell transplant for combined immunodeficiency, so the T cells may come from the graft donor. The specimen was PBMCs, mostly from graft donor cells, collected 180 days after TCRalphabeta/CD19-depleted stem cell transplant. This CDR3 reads CASSTGVHTDTQYF. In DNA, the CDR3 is TGTGCCAGCAGCACAGGAGTGCACACAGATACGCAGTATTTT.